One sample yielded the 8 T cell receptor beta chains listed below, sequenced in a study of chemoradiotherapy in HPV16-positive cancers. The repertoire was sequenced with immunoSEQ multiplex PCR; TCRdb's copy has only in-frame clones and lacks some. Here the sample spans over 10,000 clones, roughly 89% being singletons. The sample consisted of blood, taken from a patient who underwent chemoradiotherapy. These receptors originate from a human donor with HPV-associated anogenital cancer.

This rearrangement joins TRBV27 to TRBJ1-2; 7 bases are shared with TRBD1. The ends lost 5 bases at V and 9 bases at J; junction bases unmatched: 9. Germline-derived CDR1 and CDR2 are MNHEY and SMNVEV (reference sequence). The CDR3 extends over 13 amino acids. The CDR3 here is CASSTRQGISYTF. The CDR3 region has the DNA TGTGCCAGCAGTACCCGACAGGGAATAAGCTACACCTTC.

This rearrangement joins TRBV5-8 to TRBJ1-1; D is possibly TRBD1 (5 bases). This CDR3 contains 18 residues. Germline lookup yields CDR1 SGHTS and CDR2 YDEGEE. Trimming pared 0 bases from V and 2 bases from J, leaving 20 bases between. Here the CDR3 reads CASSLGTLSVTANTEAFF. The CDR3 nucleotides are TGTGCCAGCAGCTTGGGGACTCTGTCAGTGACAGCTAACACTGAAGCTTTCTTT.

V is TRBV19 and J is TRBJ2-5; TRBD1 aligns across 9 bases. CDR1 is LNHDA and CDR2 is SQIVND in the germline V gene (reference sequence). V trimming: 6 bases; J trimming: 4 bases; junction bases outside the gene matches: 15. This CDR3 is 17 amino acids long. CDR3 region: CASRTNWGQGERETQYF. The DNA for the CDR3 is TGTGCCAGTAGGACGAATTGGGGACAGGGAGAAAGAGAGACCCAGTACTTC.

This chain's CDR3 is CASSTGFQPQHF. The CDR3 nucleotides read TGTGCCAGCAGTACAGGGTTCCAGCCCCAGCATTTT. V usage is TRBV28 and J usage is TRBJ1-5; weak D call: TRBD1 (6 bases). This CDR3 has 12 amino acids. Between the trimmed V and J ends, which lost 5 bases and 7 bases, there was a span of 9 bases. Germline CDR1 MDHEN, CDR2 SYDVKM. Combining the CDR3 with reference TRBV28 and TRBJ1-5 gives the whole variable domain DVKVTQSSRYLVKRTGEKVFLECVQDMDHENMFWYRQDPGLGLRLIYFSYDVKMKEKGDIPEGYSVSREKKERFSLILESASTNQTSMYLCASSTGFQPQHFGDGTRLSIL.

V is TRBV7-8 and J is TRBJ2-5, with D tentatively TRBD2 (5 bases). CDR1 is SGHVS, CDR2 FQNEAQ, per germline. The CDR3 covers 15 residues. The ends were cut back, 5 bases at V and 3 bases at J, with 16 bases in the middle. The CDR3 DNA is TGTGCCAGCAGCCCGAGGGTTTTTGGAAAAGAGACCCAGTACTTC. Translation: CASSPRVFGKETQYF.

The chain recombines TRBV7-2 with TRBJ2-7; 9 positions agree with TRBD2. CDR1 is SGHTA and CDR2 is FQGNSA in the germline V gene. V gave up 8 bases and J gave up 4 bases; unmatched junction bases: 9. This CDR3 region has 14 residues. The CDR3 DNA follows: TGTGCCAGCGAGAGGGCGGGGGGGCGATACGAGCAGTACTTC. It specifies CASERAGGRYEQYF.

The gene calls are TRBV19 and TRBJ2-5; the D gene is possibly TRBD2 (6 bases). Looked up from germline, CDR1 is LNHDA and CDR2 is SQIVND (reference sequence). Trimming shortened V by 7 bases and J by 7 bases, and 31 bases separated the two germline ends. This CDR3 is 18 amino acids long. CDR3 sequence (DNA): TGTGCCAGTACCCCATACCCGAGAGGAGGGGCGTCAGGGCGGACCCAGTACTTC. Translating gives CASTPYPRGGASGRTQYF.

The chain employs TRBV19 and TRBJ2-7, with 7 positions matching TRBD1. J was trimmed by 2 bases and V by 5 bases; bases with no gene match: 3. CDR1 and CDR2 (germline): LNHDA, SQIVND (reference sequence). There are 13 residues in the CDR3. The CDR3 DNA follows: TGTGCCAGTAGTCCAGGGACAGCCTACGAGCAGTACTTC. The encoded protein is CASSPGTAYEQYF.